The clone carrying this T cell receptor beta chain has only a few counts. In germline, CDR1 is SGHDT, CDR2 YYEEEE. This CDR3 has 16 amino acids. The V and J ends lost 0 bases and 3 bases, in that order; junction bases with no gene match: 6. The data were obtained in a study of radiotherapy plus CTLA-4 blockade in lung cancer. About the research overall: Overall, less than 20% of patients showed an objective response, while 25% to 35% attained disease control.

Method: immunoSEQ multiplex PCR; TCRdb's copy keeps in-frame clones and lacks some. The sample has 81,000 or so clones, around 90% seen once. Material: peripheral blood, obtained from a patient treated with radiotherapy plus ipilimumab. This sequence originates from a human donor with non-small cell lung cancer who had stable disease on radiotherapy plus ipilimumab. This chain links TRBV5-6 with TRBJ2-5; 9 bases are shared with TRBD2. CDR3 residues: CASSLAGGRGKETQYF. DNA of the CDR3: TGTGCCAGCAGCTTGGCGGGCGGGAGGGGGAAAGAGACCCAGTACTTC. Drawing the rest from reference TRBV5-6 and TRBJ2-5, the complete variable domain is DAGVTQSPTHLIKTRGQQVTLRCSPKSGHDTVSWYQQALGQGPQFIFQYYEEEERQRGNFPDRFSGHQFPNYSSELNVNALLLGDSALYLCASSLAGGRGKETQYFGPGTRLLVL.